This T cell receptor (beta chain) stems from a study of regulatory T cells in long-lasting Graves disease. Looking at the study overall: New Graves' disease cases had less than 3 months of antithyroid drugs.

Time point reported: newly diagnosed GD, antithyroid drugs for less than 3 months. Extracted RNA from PBMCs served as the source of the TCR library. This clonotype was found many times. The antigen is undetermined. V was clipped by 3 bases and J by 2 bases, with 16 bases between them. The CDR3 contains 16 residues. The germline V gene encodes CDR1 MDHEN and CDR2 SYDVKM. Building the TCR beta libraries relied on iRepertoire HTBI primers, and CDR3 regions underwent Arm-PCR. Authors' analysis steps: Identification across samples found approximately 60 TRBV and roughly 13 TRBJ segments. MiXCR was run by TCRdb on the multiplex PCR reads, yielding one entry per CDR3 protein. The V and J calls and clone size come from TCRdb's table, not from the authors' own analysis. The data show hundreds of thousands of distinct CDR3 sequences, with 15% to 20% seen just once and 18% held by the top ten. Study-level findings and limits: Accuracy may have suffered from the small sample size.

Another study also made use of these data, one on T cells in Graves' hyperthyroidism and ophthalmopathy.

The V call is TRBV28, the J call TRBJ2-5; TRBD2 might be the D (5 bases). The starting material was peripheral blood mononuclear cells (PBMCs), obtained at new diagnosis, from a patient treated with antithyroid drugs. This clonotype was sampled from a woman in her 30s with Graves disease. CDR3 in amino acids: CASSFGGGSDQETQYF. The CDR3 coding sequence is TGTGCCAGCAGTTTTGGTGGCGGGTCAGATCAAGAGACCCAGTACTTC.